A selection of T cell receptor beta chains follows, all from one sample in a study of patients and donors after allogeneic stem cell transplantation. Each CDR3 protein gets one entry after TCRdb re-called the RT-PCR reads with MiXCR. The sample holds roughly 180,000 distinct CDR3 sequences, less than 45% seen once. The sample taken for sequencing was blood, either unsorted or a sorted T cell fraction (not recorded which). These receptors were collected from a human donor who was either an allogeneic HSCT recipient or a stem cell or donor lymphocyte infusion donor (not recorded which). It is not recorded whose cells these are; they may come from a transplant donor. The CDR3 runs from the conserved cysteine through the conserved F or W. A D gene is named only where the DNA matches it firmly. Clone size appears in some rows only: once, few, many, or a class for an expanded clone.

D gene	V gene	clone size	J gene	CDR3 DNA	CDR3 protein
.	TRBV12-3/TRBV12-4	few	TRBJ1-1	TGTGCCAGCAGACAGGGAGGAACGAACACTGAAGCTTTCTTT	CASRQGGTNTEAFF
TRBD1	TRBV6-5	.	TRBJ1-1	TGTGCCAGCAGTATACCGGGACCCCGGACAGGGGAAGGGACTGAAGCTTTCTTT	CASSIPGPRTGEGTEAFF
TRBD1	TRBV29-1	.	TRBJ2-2	TGCAGCGTCCGGAGGACAGGGGACAACACCGGGGAGCTGTTTTTT	CSVRRTGDNTGELFF
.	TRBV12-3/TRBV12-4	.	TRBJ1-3	TGTGCCAGCAGTTTAGTAGAGTCTGGAAACACCATATATTTT	CASSLVESGNTIYF
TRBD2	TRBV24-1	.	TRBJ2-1	TGTGCCACCAGTGATTTGGGCAGTACTAGCGGGAGGAAGAATGAGCAGTTCTTC	CATSDLGSTSGRKNEQFF
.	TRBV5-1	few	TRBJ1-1	TGCGCCAGCAGCTCGGGGTTTAGAGGGGGGCAGAACACTGAAGCTTTCTTT	CASSSGFRGGQNTEAFF
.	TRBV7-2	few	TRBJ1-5	TGTGCCAGCAGCAGAAGCCGTTGGAGCAATCAGCCCCAGCATTTT	CASSRSRWSNQPQHF
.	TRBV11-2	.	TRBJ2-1	TGTGCCAGCAGCTTAGGACCCGGCTCAGCTCGCAATGAGCAGTTCTTC	CASSLGPGSARNEQFF
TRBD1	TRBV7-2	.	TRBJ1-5	TGTGCCAGCAGCCTAGGGACAGTTTATAGCAATCAGCCCCAGCATTTT	CASSLGTVYSNQPQHF
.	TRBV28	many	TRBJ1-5	TGTGCCAGCAGTTCGGGAGGGAGCAATCAGCCCCAGCATTTT	CASSSGGSNQPQHF
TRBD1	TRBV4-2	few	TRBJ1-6	TGTGCCAGCAGCCAGTGGGACAGGGTCTCCTCCTATAATTCACCCCTCCACTTT	CASSQWDRVSSYNSPLHF
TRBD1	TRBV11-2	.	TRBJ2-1	TGTGCCAGCAGCTTAGGGACAGGGGTTGATGAGCAGTTCTTC	CASSLGTGVDEQFF
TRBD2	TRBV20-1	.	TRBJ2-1	TGCAGTGCTAGAGAAAGCGGGGCCCAGCAGTTCTTC	CSARESGAQQFF
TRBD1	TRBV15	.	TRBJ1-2	TGTGCCACCAGCAACCTTAGACAGGGTTATAACTATGGCTACACCTTC	CATSNLRQGYNYGYTF
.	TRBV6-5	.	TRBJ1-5	TGTGCCAGCAGTCCCCGGGGTGGGGGCGGCAATCAGCCCCAGCATTTT	CASSPRGGGGNQPQHF
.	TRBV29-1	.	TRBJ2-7	TGCAGCGTTGAGATGACACATTCCTACGAGCAGTACTTC	CSVEMTHSYEQYF
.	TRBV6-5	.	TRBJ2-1	TGTGCCAGCAGTAAGTGGGGCACACTCATCTACAATGAGCAGTTCTTC	CASSKWGTLIYNEQFF
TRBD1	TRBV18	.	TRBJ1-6	TGTGCCAGCTCACCATTTTTCGTCGGGACAGACTATAATTCACCCCTCCACTTT	CASSPFFVGTDYNSPLHF
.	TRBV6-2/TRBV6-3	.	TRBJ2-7	TGTGCCAGCAGTTGGCTAGCGAACTACGAGCAGTACTTC	CASSWLANYEQYF
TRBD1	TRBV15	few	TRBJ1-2	TGTGCCACCAGCGAACAGGGGAACTATGGCTACACCTTC	CATSEQGNYGYTF
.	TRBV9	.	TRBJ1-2	TGTGCCAGCAGCGTACACCACCCTGGAGATGGCTACACCTTC	CASSVHHPGDGYTF
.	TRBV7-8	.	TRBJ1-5	TGTGCCAGCTGGGAGGGCGGCAATCAGCCCCAGCATTTT	CASWEGGNQPQHF
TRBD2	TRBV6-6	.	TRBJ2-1	TGTGCCAGCAGTTACTCGGCGGGAGGGAGGGTTTTTGGGGAGCAGTTCTTC	CASSYSAGGRVFGEQFF
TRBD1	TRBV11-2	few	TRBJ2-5	TGTGCCAGCAGCGACAGGGAATTATCGCAAGAGACCCAGTACTTC	CASSDRELSQETQYF
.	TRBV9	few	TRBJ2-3	TGTGCCAGCAGCGATCTCCCCCCCACAGATACGCAGTATTTT	CASSDLPPTDTQYF
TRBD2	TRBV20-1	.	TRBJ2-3	TGCAGTGCTAAGGCGGGAGGGAGCACAGATACGCAGTATTTT	CSAKAGGSTDTQYF
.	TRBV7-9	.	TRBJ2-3	TGTGCCAGCAGCCACGGGGGAGATACGCAGTATTTT	CASSHGGDTQYF
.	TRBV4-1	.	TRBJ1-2	TGCGCCAGCAGCCAGGCTGAGGTGGACCGACTATACCACTATGGCTACACCTTC	CASSQAEVDRLYHYGYTF
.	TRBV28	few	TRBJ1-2	TGTGCCAGCAGCACGACCCCGACAGCCGCTAACTATGGCTACACCTTC	CASSTTPTAANYGYTF
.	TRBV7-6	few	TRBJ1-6	TGTGCCAGCAGCCTGCAAACAGGGCCCCTGGGTTCACCCCTCCACTTT	CASSLQTGPLGSPLHF
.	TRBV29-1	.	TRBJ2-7	TGCAGCGTTGAGGTCCTAGATTCCGAGCAGTACTTC	CSVEVLDSEQYF
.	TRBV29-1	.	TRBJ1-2	TGCAGCGTTTGGACTAACTATGGCTACACCTTC	CSVWTNYGYTF
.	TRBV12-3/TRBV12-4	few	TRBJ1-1	TGTGCCAGCAGTTTGCGCCGAGACAGGTTGAACACTGAAGCTTTCTTT	CASSLRRDRLNTEAFF
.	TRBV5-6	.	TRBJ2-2	TGTGCCAGCAGCTCCGGACTTAACACCGGGGAGCTGTTTTTT	CASSSGLNTGELFF
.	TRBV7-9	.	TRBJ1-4	TGTGCCAGCAGCTCTCTCACGCCTACAGGGATGAAGGAAAAACTGTTTTTT	CASSSLTPTGMKEKLFF
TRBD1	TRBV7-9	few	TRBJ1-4	TGTGCCAGCAGCCAGACAGGGGTGACGACTAATGAAAAACTGTTTTTT	CASSQTGVTTNEKLFF
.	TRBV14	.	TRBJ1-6	TGTGCCAGCAGCGGCTACAGTGGGAATTCACCCCTCCACTTT	CASSGYSGNSPLHF
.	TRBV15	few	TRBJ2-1	TGTGCCACCAGCAGAGATAGGGCTAGCGCCCCCAGAGGGGATGAGCAGTTCTTC	CATSRDRASAPRGDEQFF
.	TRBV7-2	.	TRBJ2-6	TGTGCCAGCAGCTTTAATAGGGGATCTGGGGCCAACGTCCTGACTTTC	CASSFNRGSGANVLTF
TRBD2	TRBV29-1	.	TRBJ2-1	TGCAGCGCCGGACTAGCGGGAGATGAGCAGTTCTTC	CSAGLAGDEQFF